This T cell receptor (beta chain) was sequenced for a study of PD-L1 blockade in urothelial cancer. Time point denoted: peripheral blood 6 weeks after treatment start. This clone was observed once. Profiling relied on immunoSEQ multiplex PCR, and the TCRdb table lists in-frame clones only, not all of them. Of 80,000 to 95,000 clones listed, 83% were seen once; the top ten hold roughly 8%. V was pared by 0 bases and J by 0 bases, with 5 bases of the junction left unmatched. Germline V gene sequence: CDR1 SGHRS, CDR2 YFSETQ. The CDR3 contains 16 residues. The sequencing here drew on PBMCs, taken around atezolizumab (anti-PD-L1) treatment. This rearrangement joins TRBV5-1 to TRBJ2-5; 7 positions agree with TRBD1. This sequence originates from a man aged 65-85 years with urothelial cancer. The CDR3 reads CASSLEAGGNQETQYF. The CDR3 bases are TGCGCCAGCAGCTTGGAAGCAGGGGGTAACCAAGAGACCCAGTACTTC.